This T cell receptor (beta chain) was obtained from a study of CD8+ T cells in alopecia areata. Study results and limitations: An increase in clonality over normal scalp was evident in lesional scalp, especially alopecia totalis/universalis. Tissue-resident alphabeta T cells belonging to normal skin likewise get sequenced within scalp specimens. In scalp and blood during tofacitinib, many expanded lesional clones persisted.

Per the germline V gene, CDR1 is GTSNPN and CDR2 is SVGIG (reference sequence). V lost 1 base to trimming and J lost 1 base, with 10 bases between them. This CDR3 is built from 15 residues. Notes on this clone: Antigen: not known.

cDNA serving as the sequencing template came from extracted, reverse transcribed RNA. Here immunoSEQ multiplex PCR was the method, and the copy in TCRdb shows in-frame clones only, minus some. This table has 160,000 or so clones, about three fifths appearing once. Treatment in this sample: oral pan-JAK inhibitor, 5-10 mg twice daily. Researchers took lesional scalp punch biopsies and peripheral blood from people who were alopecia areata patients. The chain combines TRBV30 with TRBJ2-2, with a possible D match to TRBD1 (6 bases). Source: CD4+ T cells sorted from blood, taken between weeks 55 and 65, from a patient treated with tofacitinib. The source is a human donor with alopecia areata. CDR3 sequence reads: CAWSEGVGNTGELFF. In DNA, the CDR3 is TGTGCCTGGAGTGAGGGGGTCGGGAACACCGGGGAGCTGTTTTTT.